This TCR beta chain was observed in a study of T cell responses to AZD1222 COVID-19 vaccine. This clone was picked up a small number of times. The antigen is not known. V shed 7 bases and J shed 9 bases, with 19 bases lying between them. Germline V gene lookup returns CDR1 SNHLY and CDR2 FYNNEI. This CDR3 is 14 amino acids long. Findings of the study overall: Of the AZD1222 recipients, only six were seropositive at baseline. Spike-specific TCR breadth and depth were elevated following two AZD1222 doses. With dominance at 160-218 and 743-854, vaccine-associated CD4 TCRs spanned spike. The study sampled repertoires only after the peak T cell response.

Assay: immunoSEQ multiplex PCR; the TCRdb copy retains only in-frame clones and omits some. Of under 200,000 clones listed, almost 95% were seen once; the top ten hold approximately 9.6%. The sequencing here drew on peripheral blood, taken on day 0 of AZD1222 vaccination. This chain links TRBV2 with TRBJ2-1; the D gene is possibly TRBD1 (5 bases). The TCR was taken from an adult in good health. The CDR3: CASIRPRAESEQFF. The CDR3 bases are TGTGCCAGCATTCGCCCCAGGGCAGAGAGTGAGCAGTTCTTC.